This TCR beta chain was obtained from a study of long-term antiretroviral therapy in people with HIV. Study summary: The oldest samples precede the 2015 immediate-ART recommendation by about a decade. Findings and limits, study-wide: Blood in the study was drawn between the mid-2000s and the late 2010s, possibly under older ART regimens, which may be less effective than current ones.

This CDR3 contains 15 residues. Trimming cost V 5 bases and J 5 bases; bases outside gene matches: 8. The germline CDR1 and CDR2 sequences are MDHEN and SYDVKM. As concerns this clone: Its cognate antigen is unknown.

Runs used v3.0 of the immunoSEQ assay and were done at survey level. Some clones are missing from TCRdb's copy, which holds only in-frame ones; the method was immunoSEQ multiplex PCR. Among about 21,000 clones listed, roughly 84% were seen once. The clonotype comes from a man in his forties or fifties with HIV. The chain uses TRBV28 and TRBJ1-5; 8 positions match TRBD1. The specimen comprised unsorted PBMCs, sampled at the start of antiretroviral therapy. CDR3: CASSDQMTGDQPQHF. The CDR3 coding sequence is TGTGCCAGCAGTGACCAGATGACAGGGGATCAGCCCCAGCATTTT.